The 17 T cell receptor beta chains listed next were all sequenced from one sample in a study of T cells in severe cutaneous drug reactions. Libraries were made by iRepertoire multiplex PCR with TCR subtype-specific primers for bulk and single-cell sequencing. TCRdb re-called the multiplex PCR reads; every CDR3 protein appears as one record, without DNA. Its clone listing holds over 7,000 distinct CDR3 sequences. Carbamazepine had induced Stevens-Johnson syndrome or toxic epidermal necrolysis in the sequenced donors. The sequenced material came from cells from a skin blister. These receptors originate from a human donor with a severe cutaneous adverse drug reaction.

This clonotype is medium-sized by frequency. J is TRBJ1-1 and V is TRBV6-2 or TRBV6-3; TCRdb outputs TRBD1, but without DNA this stays unchecked. Per the germline V gene, CDR1 is MNHEY and CDR2 is SVGEGT. This CDR3 has 12 residues. The CDR3 is CASSDGQVWAFF.

The rearrangement links TRBV6-5 to TRBJ1-2. This CDR3 contains 14 residues. The germline V gene has CDR1 MNHEY and CDR2 SVGAGI. The CDR3 region is CASSSLLGAYGYTF.

This rearrangement joins TRBV28 to TRBJ2-1. CDR3 length: 12 residues. Germline V gene lookup returns CDR1 MDHEN and CDR2 SYDVKM. The CDR3 spells CASRLASDEQFF. Drawing the rest from reference TRBV28 and TRBJ2-1, the complete variable domain is DVKVTQSSRYLVKRTGEKVFLECVQDMDHENMFWYRQDPGLGLRLIYFSYDVKMKEKGDIPEGYSVSREKKERFSLILESASTNQTSMYLCASRLASDEQFFGPGTRLTVL.

The V and J genes are TRBV10-2 and TRBJ2-2; no DNA is available, so the TRBD2 call from TCRdb remains unchecked. Germline CDR1 and CDR2: WSHSY and SAAADI. The CDR3 is 16 residues long. The CDR3 region is CASSEPGTGNTGELFF.

The rearrangement links TRBV19 to TRBJ1-1; TCRdb designates TRBD1, a call that cannot be tested without DNA. The CDR3 runs 12 residues. From germline, CDR1 is LNHDA and CDR2 SQIVND (reference sequence). This CDR3 reads CASSWGNTEAFF. Complete variable domain (other parts from reference TRBV19 and TRBJ1-1): DGGITQSPKYLFRKEGQNVTLSCEQNLNHDAMYWYRQDPGQGLRLIYYSQIVNDFQKGDIAEGYSVSREKKESFPLTVTSAQKNPTAFYLCASSWGNTEAFFGQGTRLTVV.

This clonotype is identified as medium-sized from frequency. The V gene is TRBV5-1, the J gene TRBJ2-7; there is no DNA to check the TCRdb D call of TRBD2. This CDR3 comprises 13 residues. CDR1 is SGHRS and CDR2 is YFSETQ in the germline V gene. The CDR3 is CASSSGTAYEQYF.

V is TRBV25-1 and J is TRBJ2-3; TCRdb's D call, TRBD1, is unchecked because there is no DNA. The CDR3 is 14 residues long. The germline gives CDR1 MGHDK, CDR2 SYGVNS. The CDR3 spells CASSELGGTVSWYF.

CDR3 sequence: CASRDITYEQYF. This chain links TRBV5-1 with TRBJ2-7; the D call from TCRdb, TRBD1, cannot be confirmed without DNA. The CDR3 is made up of 12 amino acids. Germline V gene data show CDR1 as SGHRS and CDR2 as YFSETQ.

This clonotype ranks as medium-sized in terms of frequency. This rearrangement joins TRBV7-6 to TRBJ1-1. This CDR3 spans 14 amino acids. Germline V gives CDR1 SGHVS, CDR2 FNYEAQ. CDR3 residues: CASSPLGLNTEAFF.

This clonotype is labeled medium-sized based on frequency. The chain couples TRBV29-1 to TRBJ2-7. The CDR3 runs 12 residues. The V gene's germline CDR1 is SQVTM and CDR2 ANQGSEA. The CDR3 reads CSVVLSSYEQYF.

By frequency, this clonotype is medium-sized (0.01 to 0.1%). The rearrangement joins TRBV10-3 to TRBJ1-3. The CDR3 sequence is 14 residues long. Germline V gene sequence: CDR1 ENHRY, CDR2 SYGVKD. CDR3 sequence: CAANPEYSGNTIYF.

Frequency places this clonotype as medium-sized. The chain couples TRBV7-8 to TRBJ2-2; absent DNA, TCRdb's TRBD2 call cannot be checked. This CDR3 is built from 15 residues. Germline values: CDR1 SGHVS, CDR2 FQNEAQ. The CDR3 reads CASSLAGTAGGELFF.

The chain recombines TRBV6-2 or TRBV6-3 with TRBJ1-2. CDR3 length: 11 amino acids. Germline V gene data show CDR1 as MNHEY and CDR2 as SVGEGT. CDR3 sequence: CASSYPVGYTF.

The chain uses TRBV14 and TRBJ1-3. Germline values: CDR1 SGHDN, CDR2 FVKESK. This CDR3 has 15 residues. The CDR3 sequence is CASSVRGSWRDTIYF.

CDR3 in amino acids: CASSSSGEQYF. The V call is TRBV6-5, the J call TRBJ2-7. This CDR3 has 11 residues. Per the germline V gene, CDR1 is MNHEY and CDR2 is SVGAGI.

V usage is TRBV7-2 and J usage is TRBJ1-1. CDR1 and CDR2 from the germline V gene are SGHTA and FQGNSA. This CDR3 contains 14 residues. CDR3 protein: CASSRARGNPEAFF.

The V call is TRBV12-3 or TRBV12-4, the J call TRBJ1-4; lacking DNA, the TRBD1 call made by TCRdb goes unchecked. This CDR3 region has 12 residues. The CDR3 reads CASSWGEEKLFF.